What follows are 14 T cell receptor beta chains derived from one specimen sequenced in a study of blood T cells in healthy people across ages. For the second PCR, which ran for roughly 6 to 12 cycles, a sample-barcoded 5' primer and a J-beta primer mix were used. TCRdb redid the calling of the 5' RACE reads with MiXCR, one entry per CDR3 protein. Of approximately 800,000 distinct CDR3 sequences in the sample, just under 25% were seen once. In addition, the sample was reused for a study of T cells of mothers and their children.

The sequenced sample was blood. These receptors were collected from a boy younger than 18 in good health.

A few counts support this clonotype. The chain combines TRBV5-1 with TRBJ2-7; 7 positions match TRBD2. Per the germline V gene, CDR1 is SGHRS and CDR2 is YFSETQ. The CDR3 length is 19 residues. The V gene end was trimmed by 0 bases and the J gene end by 0 bases; junction bases not matched to a gene: 15. The CDR3 sequence is CASSLESYGLAARSYEQYF. The CDR3 DNA is TGCGCCAGCAGCTTGGAGTCGTACGGGCTAGCGGCCCGCTCCTACGAGCAGTACTTC. Full variable domain (remainder filled in from reference TRBV5-1 and TRBJ2-7): KAGVTQTPRYLIKTRGQQVTLSCSPISGHRSVSWYQQTPGQGLQFLFEYFSETQRNKGNFPGRFSGRQFSNSRSEMNVSTLELGDSALYLCASSLESYGLAARSYEQYFGPGTRLTVT.

Comment on this clonotype: Its ends do not fully match the called genes, so a read error is possible. The genes are TRBV2 and TRBJ2-5, with D perhaps matching TRBD2 (5 bases). The last part of the DNA fits TRBJ2-7 better; the J call may be wrong. This CDR3 contains 16 residues. The germline CDR1 and CDR2 sequences are SNHLY and FYNNEI. The CDR3 region has the DNA TGTACCAGCAAAGGGCCTCCGGGAACTTTAATCTACGAGCAGTACTTC. Residues: CTSKGPPGTLIYEQYF.

The rearrangement joins TRBV29-1 to TRBJ1-2; TRBD1 matches 8 bases. From germline, CDR1 is SQVTM and CDR2 ANQGSEA. The J segment lost 5 bases and the V segment lost 6 bases, leaving 5 bases of the junction unmatched. The CDR3 is made up of 12 amino acids. CDR3 coding DNA: TGCAGCGTAACAGGGGGAGAATATGGCTACACCTTC. Its protein is CSVTGGEYGYTF.

The chain recombines TRBV2 with TRBJ2-1; 9 bases map to TRBD2. CDR1 and CDR2 (germline): SNHLY, FYNNEI. The junction had 4 bases not matched to a gene; V was cut back by 4 bases and J by 0 bases. CDR3 length equals 16 residues. CDR3 region: CASSGGGASSYNEQFF. The CDR3 DNA follows: TGTGCCAGCAGTGGCGGGGGGGCTAGCTCCTACAATGAGCAGTTCTTC.

Of note for this clonotype: The CDR3 end shows no conserved phenylalanine or tryptophan, and so a read error is likely. V usage is TRBV28 and J usage is TRBJ1-2; D might be TRBD1 (5 bases). This CDR3 has 13 residues. The germline V gene has CDR1 MDHEN and CDR2 SYDVKM. Deletions cut 2 bases from V and 5 bases from J, with 9 bases between. CDR3 in amino acids: CASSLNRSYGYTS. Here the CDR3 DNA reads TGTGCCAGCAGTTTAAACAGGAGTTATGGCTACACCTCC.

The V and J genes are TRBV4-3 and TRBJ2-1; 9 bases line up with TRBD1. Germline assignment: CDR1 LGHNA and CDR2 YSLEER. The CDR3 runs to 17 residues. The junction had 6 bases not matched to a gene; V was cut back by 0 bases and J by 3 bases. Written as DNA, the CDR3 is TGCGCCAGCAGCCAAGATCCGGGACAGGGCCTCTACAATGAGCAGTTCTTC. This codes for CASSQDPGQGLYNEQFF.

The table lists this clonotype with a few counts. The rearrangement uses TRBV2 and TRBJ2-2; 13 positions agree with TRBD2. This CDR3 has 17 residues. Per the germline V gene, CDR1 is SNHLY and CDR2 is FYNNEI. V lost 5 bases, J lost 4 bases, and 7 bases stayed unmatched. DNA for the CDR3: TGTGCCAGCAGTTCACTAGCGGGGGGGCCCGGCACCGGGGAGCTGTTTTTT. Encoded protein: CASSSLAGGPGTGELFF.

This clonotype appeared many times. The rearrangement joins TRBV6-5 to TRBJ2-3; no clear D gene. The germline V gene encodes CDR1 MNHEY and CDR2 SVGAGI. Trimming left V 5 bases short and J 2 bases short, with 5 bases between. The CDR3 has 12 amino acids. In DNA form, the CDR3 reads TGTGCCAGCAGTCCCGACACAGATACGCAGTATTTT. Amino acids: CASSPDTDTQYF.

This clonotype occurred a few times. The CDR3 reads CSATRPQFNQPQHF. The CDR3 nucleotides read TGCAGTGCTACCCGCCCTCAGTTCAATCAGCCCCAGCATTTT. J is TRBJ1-5 and V is TRBV20-1; D not certain. V lost 4 bases and J lost 3, with 13 bases in between. Germline V gives CDR1 DFQATT, CDR2 SNEGSKA (reference sequence). The CDR3 length is 14 residues.

V gene TRBV20-1 combines with J gene TRBJ2-1; D remains ambiguous. The germline gives CDR1 DFQATT, CDR2 SNEGSKA (reference sequence). The CDR3 has 11 amino acids. With 0 bases removed from V and 5 bases from J, the gap between germline ends came to 2 bases. The CDR3 DNA reads as TGCAGTGCTAGAGAAGACAATGAGCAGTTCTTC. Encoded protein: CSAREDNEQFF.

The chain uses TRBV11-2 and TRBJ1-4, with 9 bases matching TRBD1. The V segment lost 4 bases and the J segment 7 bases; nucleotides outside the gene matches: 4. The CDR3 contains 14 residues. Per germline, CDR1 SGHAT and CDR2 FQNNGV. CDR3 DNA: TGTGCCAGCAGCTCCGGGACAGGGTTTGAAAAACTGTTTTTT. Translated: CASSSGTGFEKLFF. The whole variable domain, filled in from reference TRBV11-2 and TRBJ1-4, reads EAGVAQSPRYKIIEKRQSVAFWCNPISGHATLYWYQQILGQGPKLLIQFQNNGVVDDSQLPKDRFSAERLKGVDSTLKIQPAKLEDSAVYLCASSSGTGFEKLFFGSGTQLSVL.

The V gene is TRBV7-6, the J gene TRBJ1-5; 9 bases are shared with TRBD1. Trimming cost V 5 bases and J 2 bases; bases outside gene matches: 10. The CDR3 is made up of 17 amino acids. The germline V gene encodes CDR1 SGHVS and CDR2 FNYEAQ. The CDR3 DNA reads TGTGCCAGCAGCACAACCTCCCGGGACAGGGGCAATCAGCCCCAGCATTTT. Protein: CASSTTSRDRGNQPQHF.

The chain is built from TRBV29-1 and TRBJ2-5; no clear D. The CDR3 is 13 amino acids. The ends were cut back, 1 base at V and 3 bases at J, with 9 bases in the middle. Germline CDR1 is SQVTM and CDR2 is ANQGSEA. DNA of the CDR3: TGCAGCGTTGAAGCTCCCGGTGAAGAGACCCAGTACTTC. This translates into CSVEAPGEETQYF.

The chain uses TRBV6-6 and TRBJ2-4; unclear D gene. Germline V gene lookup returns CDR1 MNHNY and CDR2 SVGAGI (reference sequence). The CDR3 runs 15 residues. Trimming left V 2 bases short and J 0 bases short, with 8 bases between. CDR3 protein: CASSYIPLAKNIQYF. In DNA form, the CDR3 reads TGTGCCAGCAGTTACATTCCGCTAGCCAAAAACATTCAGTACTTC.